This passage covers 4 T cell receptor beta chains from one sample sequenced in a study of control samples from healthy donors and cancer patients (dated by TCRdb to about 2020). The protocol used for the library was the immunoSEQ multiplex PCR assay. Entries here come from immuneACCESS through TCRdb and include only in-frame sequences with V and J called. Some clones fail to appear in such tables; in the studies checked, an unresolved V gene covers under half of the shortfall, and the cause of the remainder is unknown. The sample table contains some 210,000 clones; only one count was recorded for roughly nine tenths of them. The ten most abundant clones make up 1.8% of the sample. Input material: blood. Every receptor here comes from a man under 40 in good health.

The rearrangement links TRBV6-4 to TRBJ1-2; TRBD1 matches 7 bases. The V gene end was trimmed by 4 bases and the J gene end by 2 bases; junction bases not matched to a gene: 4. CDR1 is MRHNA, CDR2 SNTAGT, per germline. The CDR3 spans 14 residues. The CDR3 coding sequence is TGTGCCAGCAGTGTTGGGGACAGCAACTATGGCTACACCTTC. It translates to CASSVGDSNYGYTF.

CDR3 bases: TGTGCCGGAGTGGACAGGATGCTCTACGAGCAGTACTTC. Amino acid sequence: CAGVDRMLYEQYF. V usage is TRBV2 and J usage is TRBJ2-7, with 7 bases aligning to TRBD1. Looked up from germline, CDR1 is SNHLY and CDR2 is FYNNEI. Losses at the gene ends were 11 bases for V and 3 bases for J; bases not matched to a gene: 10. The CDR3 is 13 residues long.

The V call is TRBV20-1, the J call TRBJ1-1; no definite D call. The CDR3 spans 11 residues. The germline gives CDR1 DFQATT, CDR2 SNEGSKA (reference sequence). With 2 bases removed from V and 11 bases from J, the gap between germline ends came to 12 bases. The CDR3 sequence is CSARNLIGAFF. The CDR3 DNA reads TGCAGTGCTAGAAACTTGATCGGGGCTTTCTTT.

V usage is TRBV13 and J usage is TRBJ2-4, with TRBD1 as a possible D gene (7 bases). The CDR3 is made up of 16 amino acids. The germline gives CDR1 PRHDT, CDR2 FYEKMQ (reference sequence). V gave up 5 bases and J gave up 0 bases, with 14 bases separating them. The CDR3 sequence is CASSDRQGLAKNIQYF. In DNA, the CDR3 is TGTGCCAGCAGCGACCGACAGGGACTAGCCAAAAACATTCAGTACTTC.